A selection of T cell receptor beta chains follows, all from one sample in a study of spatial heterogeneity in lung cancer. A single record per CDR3 protein comes from TCRdb applying MiXCR to the 5' RACE reads. The sample holds 8,000 to 9,500 distinct CDR3 sequences; about 4.5% are singletons and the top ten take around a tenth. The sample was lung tumor tissue, taken at surgery. All receptors come from a female donor with early-stage non-small cell lung cancer. Both conserved end residues are part of each CDR3. The D gene is left open where the match is weak. Size values are once, few and many counts, or a class for expanded clones, and some rows have none.

CDR3 DNA | CDR3 protein | clone size | V gene | D gene | J gene
TGCGCCAGCAGCCATCCCAAGGAACAGGGAGGGACCGGGGAGCTGTTTTTT | CASSHPKEQGGTGELFF | few | TRBV4-3 | - | TRBJ2-2
TGTGCCAGCAGTTTATGGACGCGCGGCGGTAACACCATATATTTT | CASSLWTRGGNTIYF | many | TRBV28 | - | TRBJ1-3
TGCAGCGTTACGACGACAGGGCGAAAGACCCAGTACTTC | CSVTTTGRKTQYF | many | TRBV29-1 | TRBD1 | TRBJ2-5
TGCAGTGCTATCGGGCGGACAGACGGCCCTAACTATGGCTACACCTTC | CSAIGRTDGPNYGYTF | many | TRBV20-1 | - | TRBJ1-2
TGTGCCAGCAGCTTAGCTGGCTACCAAGAGACCCAGTACTTC | CASSLAGYQETQYF | many | TRBV7-2 | - | TRBJ2-5
TGTGCCAGCAGTCTCGAATCGATCGTTGGGGGGGCCAACGTCCTGACTTTC | CASSLESIVGGANVLTF | many | TRBV12-3/TRBV12-4 | - | TRBJ2-6
TGTGCCAGTGCGGAAGCAGATACGCAGTATTTT | CASAEADTQYF | medium-sized | TRBV7-9 | - | TRBJ2-3
TGCAGTGCTACAGACAGTCCAGATCAGCCCCAGCATTTT | CSATDSPDQPQHF | many | TRBV20-1 | - | TRBJ1-5
TGTGCCAGCAGGACGGAACAGGGTAGTTGCGAGCAGTACTTC | CASRTEQGSCEQYF | - | TRBV6-1 | - | TRBJ2-7
TGTGCCAGCTCTGTACGGACTAGCGGGAAGGTTGAGCAGTTCTTC | CASSVRTSGKVEQFF | many | TRBV6-6 | TRBD2 | TRBJ2-1
TGTGCCAGCACGAAGGGACAAAACACCGGGGAGCTGTTTTTT | CASTKGQNTGELFF | medium-sized | TRBV27 | - | TRBJ2-2
TGTGCCAGCTCACCGAGCGGGACTAGTGCCCATGAGCAGTTCTTC | CASSPSGTSAHEQFF | medium-sized | TRBV18 | TRBD2 | TRBJ2-1
TGTGCCAGCAGCTTGGGGGGAAACGAAGGCTACACCTTC | CASSLGGNEGYTF | few | TRBV7-3 | - | TRBJ1-2
TGTGCCAGCAGTTCCATGAACTATGGCTACAACTTC | CASSSMNYGYNF | few | TRBV12-3/TRBV12-4 | - | TRBJ1-2
TGTGCCAGCAGCTTACAGGAACGCTACGAGCAGTACTTC | CASSLQERYEQYF | medium-sized | TRBV11-2 | - | TRBJ2-7
TGCGCCAGCAGCTCCCGGACAGGCGGACAAACTGAAGCTTTCTTT | CASSSRTGGQTEAFF | many | TRBV5-1 | TRBD1 | TRBJ1-1
TGTGCCAGCAGTATCCGGACCCGGGGGCCCCAGCATTTT | CASSIRTRGPQHF | many | TRBV6-1 | - | TRBJ1-5
TGTGCCAGCAGCTTATTGGGGGTTAACTATGGCTACACCTTC | CASSLLGVNYGYTF | medium-sized | TRBV7-2 | - | TRBJ1-2
TGCAGCGTTGTTCTAGGACTAGCGGAAGAGACCCAGTACTTC | CSVVLGLAEETQYF | many | TRBV29-1 | TRBD2 | TRBJ2-5
TGTGCCAGCGGAGAGGGACAAGACTACGAGCAGTACTTC | CASGEGQDYEQYF | many | TRBV6-6 | - | TRBJ2-7
TGCGCCAGCATCCGAAGAATAAACAACCGCGAATCGGGTGAAATTAGCAATCAGCCCCAGCATTTT | CASIRRINNRESGEISNQPQHF | few | TRBV5-1 | - | TRBJ1-5
TGTGCCAGCAGCTTTACATCGGACGGGGCCTACGAGCAGTACTTC | CASSFTSDGAYEQYF | many | TRBV11-2 | - | TRBJ2-7
TGTGCCAGCAGTTATAGGGACCAAGAGACCCAGTACTTC | CASSYRDQETQYF | many | TRBV27 | - | TRBJ2-5
TGTGCCAGCAGTTTACAGGGCGCTGACTATGGCTACACCTTC | CASSLQGADYGYTF | many | TRBV6-6 | - | TRBJ1-2
TGCAGTGCGGCGGGACTAGCCAGCACAGATACGCAGTATTTT | CSAAGLASTDTQYF | medium-sized | TRBV20-1 | TRBD2 | TRBJ2-3